The 2 T cell receptor beta chains below all came from one sample that was sequenced in a study of control samples from healthy donors and cancer patients. Here immunoSEQ multiplex PCR was the method, and the copy in TCRdb shows in-frame clones only, minus some. The data contain approximately 130,000 clones, 70% to 90% of them singletons. Sequences were obtained from blood. The receptor set was obtained from a man in his forties or fifties in good health.

The chain links TRBV5-1 to TRBJ2-2; D is unclear. The length of the CDR3 is 16 residues. The V gene lost 5 bases and the J gene lost 0 bases, with 14 bases spanning the gap. Per the germline V gene, CDR1 is SGHRS and CDR2 is YFSETQ. In nucleotides, the CDR3 is TGCGCCAGCAGGGTCGGTCAGACGACGAACACCGGGGAGCTGTTTTTT. Translating it yields CASRVGQTTNTGELFF.

V and J are TRBV18 and TRBJ1-1, with 9 bases aligning to TRBD1. V gave up 2 bases and J gave up 1 base; unmatched junction bases: 8. The germline V gene has CDR1 KGHSH and CDR2 LQKENI. CDR3 length: 17 amino acids. CDR3 loop: CASSPSQPTGGNTEAFF. CDR3 sequence (DNA): TGTGCCAGCTCACCATCCCAGCCGACAGGGGGGAACACTGAAGCTTTCTTT.